These 24 T cell receptor beta chains came from one sample sequenced in a study of T cells in Graves' hyperthyroidism and ophthalmopathy. RNA transcripts were the template for amplifying TCR beta CDR3 regions. HTBI primers were employed in a first-round RT-PCR of the TCR CDR3. TCRdb re-analysed the multiplex PCR reads in MiXCR, keeping a single row per CDR3 protein. Of some 530,000 distinct CDR3 sequences listed, under 25% were seen once; the top ten hold 49%. Sequencing used blood. The receptors stem from a woman between 65 and 79 years old with Graves' ophthalmopathy.

This clonotype appeared a few times. This rearrangement joins TRBV27 to TRBJ1-1, with 10 bases that match TRBD1. Trimming took 1 base from V and 2 from J; bases not matched to a gene: 13. The CDR3 totals 19 residues. Germline CDR1 MNHEY, CDR2 SMNVEV (reference sequence). CDR3 residues: CASSLLAMRRQGANTEAFF. For the CDR3, the DNA is TGTGCCAGCAGTTTATTAGCGATGAGACGACAGGGGGCAAACACTGAAGCTTTCTTT.

This clonotype was seen repeatedly, ten times or more. V and J are TRBV7-2 and TRBJ2-5; 8 nucleotides line up with TRBD2. This CDR3 contains 15 residues. Trimming took 1 base from V and 5 from J; bases not matched to a gene: 6. Germline lookup yields CDR1 SGHTA and CDR2 FQGNSA. The CDR3 loop is CASSLGAGGVETQYF. The CDR3 DNA sequence: TGTGCCAGCAGCTTAGGGGCGGGAGGTGTGGAGACCCAGTACTTC.

The V and J genes are TRBV6-1 and TRBJ2-7, with 9 bases lining up with TRBD2. V shed 7 bases, J shed 2 bases, and the junction held 6 bases outside the gene matches. The CDR3 runs 14 residues. The germline V gene encodes CDR1 MNHNS and CDR2 SASEGT. CDR3 DNA: TGTGCCAGCACCCCTAGCGGGGTTACCTACGAGCAGTACTTC. Protein product: CASTPSGVTYEQYF.

This clonotype showed up just a few times. The rearrangement links TRBV19 to TRBJ1-1; D ambiguous. The germline V and J ends were trimmed by 6 bases and 1 base, with 12 bases remaining between them. The CDR3 totals 14 residues. The germline V gene has CDR1 LNHDA and CDR2 SQIVND (reference sequence). The CDR3 protein is CASRPGRENTEAFF. The CDR3 region has the DNA TGTGCCAGTAGGCCCGGACGAGAGAACACTGAAGCTTTCTTT.

This clonotype came up many times. This rearrangement joins TRBV2 to TRBJ2-7, with a possible D match to TRBD1 (5 bases). CDR1 is SNHLY, CDR2 FYNNEI, per germline. V lost 6 bases to trimming and J lost 3 bases, with 9 bases between them. The CDR3 length is 12 residues. The CDR3 sequence is CASRRTLYEQYF. CDR3 sequence (DNA): TGTGCCAGCAGACGGACACTCTACGAGCAGTACTTC.

At least ten counts were recorded for this clonotype. The CDR3 nucleotides read TGCAGTGCTAGAGGGACGGAAAATGAGGCTTTCTTT. Residues: CSARGTENEAFF. The chain recombines TRBV20-1 with TRBJ1-1; no clear D gene. The CDR3 spans 12 residues. Per germline, CDR1 DFQATT and CDR2 SNEGSKA (reference sequence). Trimming removed 1 base from V and 11 bases from J, with 14 bases in between.

This clonotype was seen only a few times. This chain joins TRBV6-6 and TRBJ1-2; TRBD1 might be the D (6 bases). Trimming removed 0 bases from V and 4 bases from J, with 15 bases in between. In germline, CDR1 is MNHNY, CDR2 SVGAGI (reference sequence). CDR3 length: 16 amino acids. CDR3 nucleotides: TGTGCCAGCAGTTACTCGCAGGGGCCAACCCCCTATGGCTACACCTTC. Its translation: CASSYSQGPTPYGYTF.

This clonotype was counted a few times. The chain is built from TRBV29-1 and TRBJ2-3; maybe TRBD2 (6 bases). CDR1 and CDR2 from the germline V gene are SQVTM and ANQGSEA. The CDR3 has 14 amino acids. V lost 1 base and J lost 2, with 10 bases in between. For the CDR3, the DNA is TGCAGCGTTGAAGGCGGGACTCCCACAGATACGCAGTATTTT. Translation gives CSVEGGTPTDTQYF.

At least ten counts were recorded for this clonotype. DNA for the CDR3: TGTGCCAGCAGCTTAGTGGAGGGGATGAACACTGAAGCTTTCTTT. It encodes CASSLVEGMNTEAFF. The genes are TRBV7-2 and TRBJ1-1; TRBD1 is a possible D gene (5 bases). CDR3 length equals 15 residues. V lost 1 base and J lost 0, with 9 bases in between. Germline loops: CDR1 SGHTA, CDR2 FQGNSA.

This clonotype showed up many times. V and J are TRBV28 and TRBJ1-1; 9 nucleotides line up with TRBD1. The length of the CDR3 is 13 residues. CDR1 MDHEN and CDR2 SYDVKM come from the germline V gene. V was pared by 7 bases and J by 9 bases, with 9 bases of the junction left unmatched. CDR3 in DNA: TGTGCCAGCACCCTTCGACAGGGGGGAAAAGCTTTCTTT. Translating it yields CASTLRQGGKAFF.

There are many counts of this clonotype. The chain employs TRBV12-3 or TRBV12-4 and TRBJ1-2, with 7 bases that match TRBD1. V lost 3 bases and J lost 6; bases outside the gene matches: 10. This CDR3 has 15 residues. The CDR3, as DNA: TGTGCCAGCAGTTTTCCGAGACAGGGCCTCCATGGCTACACCTTC. The encoded protein is CASSFPRQGLHGYTF.

The chain uses TRBV7-9 and TRBJ1-4; 8 positions match TRBD1. The CDR3 has 15 residues. With V trimmed by 5 bases and J by 2 bases, 4 bases remained unmatched. CDR1 SEHNR and CDR2 FQNEAQ come from the germline V gene (reference sequence). The CDR3 DNA sequence: TGTGCCAGCAGCCTGAGACAGGGGACTAATGAAAAACTGTTTTTT. Its protein is CASSLRQGTNEKLFF. Using reference TRBV7-9 and TRBJ1-4 for the parts outside the CDR3, the full variable domain is DTGVSQNPRHKITKRGQNVTFRCDPISEHNRLYWYRQTLGQGPEFLTYFQNEAQLEKSRLLSDRFSAERPKGSFSTLEIQRTEQGDSAMYLCASSLRQGTNEKLFFGSGTQLSVL.

This clonotype has ten or more counts. The chain carries TRBV12-3 or TRBV12-4 and TRBJ1-5; no definite D call. Trimming removed 5 bases from V and 4 bases from J, with 12 bases in between. This CDR3 has 14 amino acids. As DNA, the CDR3 is TGTGCCAGCAGTATAGGGAGCAGAAATCAGCCCCAGCATTTT. It translates to CASSIGSRNQPQHF.

This clonotype was seen only a few times. V and J are TRBV7-3 and TRBJ2-1; D remains ambiguous. The V gene lost 7 bases and the J gene lost 6 bases, with 16 bases spanning the gap. CDR1 is SGHTA, CDR2 FQGTGA, per germline. The CDR3 totals 14 residues. The CDR3 coding sequence is TGTGCCAGCAAGCCCAGCCCCCCCACCAATGAGCAGTTCTTC. As protein: CASKPSPPTNEQFF.

This clonotype was found a few times. The V gene is TRBV6-1, the J gene TRBJ2-1; 13 bases align to TRBD2. J gave up 5 bases and V 6 bases, and 7 bases lay outside the gene matches. Looked up from germline, CDR1 is MNHNS and CDR2 is SASEGT. The CDR3 consists of 16 residues. The CDR3 spells CASRRTSGSFNNEQFF. The DNA for the CDR3 is TGTGCCAGCAGGAGGACTAGCGGGAGTTTCAACAATGAGCAGTTCTTC.

J is TRBJ1-1 and V is TRBV29-1; TRBD1 is a possible D gene (6 bases). Germline V gene data show CDR1 as SQVTM and CDR2 as ANQGSEA. The CDR3 spans 13 residues. V lost 6 bases and J 0 bases, leaving 11 bases between the germline ends. CDR3 DNA: TGCAGCGTACACAGGGTCATGAACACTGAAGCTTTCTTT. Translating gives CSVHRVMNTEAFF.

This chain connects TRBV28 to TRBJ2-7; D may be TRBD1 (5 bases). The V and J ends lost 3 bases and 2 bases respectively, with 17 bases between them. This CDR3 contains 16 residues. In germline, CDR1 is MDHEN, CDR2 SYDVKM. CDR3 DNA sequence: TGTGCCAGCAGTTTGCCCCTCGGTGCAGGGACCTACGAGCAGTACTTC. It translates to CASSLPLGAGTYEQYF.

The sample holds one count of this clonotype. CDR3 bases: TGTGCCTGGAGTATAGCGGGTACGCAGTATTTT. Translated, it gives CAWSIAGTQYF. V usage is TRBV30 and J usage is TRBJ2-3; the match to TRBD2 covers 7 bases. J lost 8 bases, V lost 2 bases, and 1 base had no gene match. The length of the CDR3 is 11 residues. The germline V gene encodes CDR1 GTSNPN and CDR2 SVGIG (reference sequence).

This clonotype was observed a handful of times. This chain connects TRBV5-5 to TRBJ2-1; 11 bases are shared with TRBD2. The CDR3 runs to 14 residues. From germline, CDR1 is SGHKS and CDR2 YYEKEE (reference sequence). The junction had 6 bases not matched to a gene; V was cut back by 0 bases and J by 13 bases. The CDR3 sequence is CASSLELAGDFQFF. The DNA for the CDR3 is TGTGCCAGCAGCTTGGAACTAGCGGGAGATTTTCAGTTCTTC.

This clonotype occurred a few times. CDR3 sequence (DNA): TGTGCCAGTAGTATAGCGGCGACAGCTTATGAAAAACTGTTTTTT. Translation: CASSIAATAYEKLFF. The chain links TRBV19 to TRBJ1-4; TRBD1 might be the D (5 bases). The CDR3 contains 15 residues. Trimming stripped 1 base from V and 6 bases from J, with 12 bases between. Germline V gene lookup returns CDR1 LNHDA and CDR2 SQIVND (reference sequence).

This clonotype was seen a few times. The gene calls are TRBV28 and TRBJ2-3; D perhaps matches TRBD1 (6 bases). The germline V and J ends were trimmed by 6 bases and 5 bases, with 18 bases remaining between them. The CDR3 extends over 15 amino acids. Germline-derived CDR1 and CDR2 are MDHEN and SYDVKM. The chain's CDR3 is CASSRLGGVGDTQYF. DNA for the CDR3: TGTGCCAGCAGCCGTTTAGGGGGAGTGGGAGATACGCAGTATTTT.

This clonotype was counted many times. V and J are TRBV6-1 and TRBJ2-6; D uncertain. Germline loops: CDR1 MNHNS, CDR2 SASEGT. The CDR3 has 13 amino acids. Trimming took off 6 bases at V and 0 bases at J, with 3 bases between the two ends. The CDR3 DNA sequence: TGTGCCAGCAGGAACTCTGGGGCCAACGTCCTGACTTTC. Amino acid sequence: CASRNSGANVLTF.

This clonotype was seen a handful of times. The chain combines TRBV9 with TRBJ2-1, with D unclear. The V and J ends lost 0 bases and 5 bases respectively, with 9 bases between them. The length of the CDR3 is 14 residues. Germline V lookup: CDR1 SGDLS, CDR2 YYNGEE. CDR3 coding DNA: TGTGCCAGCAGCGTAGAGCTGGGGAACAATGAGCAGTTCTTC. This gives the protein CASSVELGNNEQFF.

Ten or more counts support this clonotype. The chain joins TRBV2 to TRBJ2-1; tentatively, D is TRBD1 (6 bases). The CDR3 has 14 amino acids. From germline, CDR1 is SNHLY and CDR2 FYNNEI. Trimming took off 4 bases at V and 1 base at J, with 8 bases between the two ends. The CDR3 DNA sequence: TGTGCCAGCAGTGTGGGGGCATCCTACAATGAGCAGTTCTTC. This gives the protein CASSVGASYNEQFF.